Below are 18 T cell receptor beta chains sequenced from a single sample in a study of T-cell reconstitution after alpha-beta-depleted transplantation in children. The library targeted TCRbeta and was prepared with unique molecular identifiers. TCRdb reanalysed the PCR reads using MiXCR and keeps one entry per CDR3 protein. The sample yields 900,000 or so distinct CDR3 sequences, 16% seen once. The source was PBMCs, mostly from graft donor cells, collected 360 days after TCRalphabeta/CD19-depleted stem cell transplant. The receptors were gathered from a male patient between 10 and 17 years old who had a stem cell transplant for acute lymphoblastic leukemia, so the T cells may come from the graft donor.

The gene calls are TRBV3-1 and TRBJ2-5; D remains ambiguous. Germline V gives CDR1 LGHDT, CDR2 YNNKEL (reference sequence). V lost 0 bases and J lost 5, with 16 bases in between. The CDR3 spans 16 residues. Here the CDR3 DNA reads TGTGCCAGCAGCCAAGACATTGGGCGCGTGGTGGAGACCCAGTACTTC. Translating it yields CASSQDIGRVVETQYF.

The rearrangement uses TRBV20-1 and TRBJ2-7; D perhaps matches TRBD1 (6 bases). CDR3 length: 19 amino acids. The V gene lost 5 bases and the J gene lost 1 base, with 30 bases spanning the gap. Germline CDR1 and CDR2: DFQATT and SNEGSKA (reference sequence). CDR3 in amino acids: CSAWGRPGSRSPVSYEQYF. Written as DNA, the CDR3 is TGCAGTGCTTGGGGGCGTCCCGGGTCCCGGTCCCCAGTATCCTACGAGCAGTACTTC.

V gene TRBV20-1 combines with J gene TRBJ2-7; TRBD1 agrees at 9 bases. Trimming cost V 6 bases and J 2 bases; bases outside gene matches: 5. The CDR3 is 13 amino acids. In germline, CDR1 is DFQATT, CDR2 SNEGSKA (reference sequence). The CDR3 DNA follows: TGCAGTGCCAACAGGGGGCGTCCCTACGAGCAGTACTTC. Residues: CSANRGRPYEQYF.

This chain links TRBV7-9 with TRBJ2-1; TRBD2 matches at 9 bases. The CDR3 sequence is 17 residues long. The V and J ends lost 1 base and 7 bases, in that order; junction bases with no gene match: 11. Germline V lookup: CDR1 SEHNR, CDR2 FQNEAQ (reference sequence). In DNA, the CDR3 is TGTGCCAGCAGCTTAGGGGTGGGACGCGGGAGGGCGAATGAGCAGTTCTTC. It codes for CASSLGVGRGRANEQFF.

The genes are TRBV27 and TRBJ2-5; D ambiguous. Trimming took off 1 base at V and 0 bases at J, with 3 bases between the two ends. Germline CDR1 and CDR2: MNHEY and SMNVEV (reference sequence). This CDR3 has 13 amino acids. CDR3 loop: CASSLYDQETQYF. In DNA form, the CDR3 reads TGTGCCAGCAGTTTATACGACCAAGAGACCCAGTACTTC.

The rearrangement uses TRBV25-1 and TRBJ1-1; D is undetermined. This CDR3 contains 16 residues. Looked up from germline, CDR1 is MGHDK and CDR2 is SYGVNS. Trimming removed 0 bases at V and 2 bases at J, with 13 bases between. The chain's CDR3 is CASSEYDGSINTEAFF. DNA for the CDR3: TGTGCCAGCAGTGAATATGACGGGTCGATTAACACTGAAGCTTTCTTT.

The chain uses TRBV9 and TRBJ1-1, with D unclear. Germline CDR1 and CDR2: SGDLS and YYNGEE. The CDR3 spans 17 residues. V was clipped by 6 bases and J by 5 bases, with 26 bases between them. CDR3 nucleotides: TGTGCCAGCACCCGTCATTCTTCTCGGGTAGGACCGACTGAAGCTTTCTTT. As protein: CASTRHSSRVGPTEAFF.

The rearrangement uses TRBV20-1 and TRBJ1-5; D ambiguous. The CDR3 is 13 amino acids. V shed 1 base and J shed 8 bases, with 12 bases lying between them. CDR1 DFQATT and CDR2 SNEGSKA come from the germline V gene (reference sequence). CDR3 sequence reads: CSARVTLREPQHF. Written as DNA, the CDR3 is TGCAGTGCTAGAGTGACCCTGCGGGAGCCCCAGCATTTT.

The chain recombines TRBV6-2 or TRBV6-3 with TRBJ2-1; tentatively, D is TRBD2 (5 bases). The CDR3 runs 14 residues. Trimming removed 0 bases at V and 6 bases at J, with 9 bases between. CDR1 MNHEY and CDR2 SVGEGT come from the germline V gene. The CDR3 DNA is TGTGCCAGCAGTTACTCGGACTGGGGCAATGAGCAGTTCTTC. It yields the protein CASSYSDWGNEQFF.

This clonotype was observed a few times. V and J are TRBV29-1 and TRBJ2-7; 8 nucleotides agree with TRBD2. Unmatched junction bases numbered 5, after V lost 8 bases and J lost 2 bases. This CDR3 is 12 amino acids long. Germline-derived CDR1 and CDR2 are SQVTM and ANQGSEA. The CDR3 sequence: CSFREGPYEQYF. CDR3 DNA sequence: TGCAGCTTCCGGGAGGGCCCCTACGAGCAGTACTTC.

This clonotype has a handful of counts. The CDR3 DNA sequence: TGTGCCAGCAGTTCAGACAGGCATTGGTCCCAGCATTTT. Translated: CASSSDRHWSQHF. V and J are TRBV12-3 or TRBV12-4 and TRBJ1-5; tentatively, D is TRBD1 (6 bases). The CDR3 spans 13 residues. V was cut by 4 bases and J by 11 bases, with 15 bases left in between.

The chain recombines TRBV6-1 with TRBJ2-7; the D gene is possibly TRBD2 (6 bases). The CDR3 contains 15 residues. V was shortened by 6 bases and J by 0 bases, with 15 bases between the two germline ends. CDR1 and CDR2 (germline): MNHNS, SASEGT. In DNA, the CDR3 is TGTGCCAGCAGGGACGACGGGACTGGCTCCTACGAGCAGTACTTC. It translates to CASRDDGTGSYEQYF.

In its sample, this clonotype was seen many times. The genes are TRBV3-1 and TRBJ2-3; 7 nucleotides line up with TRBD1. Germline CDR1 LGHDT, CDR2 YNNKEL (reference sequence). The CDR3 loop spans 15 amino acids. J was trimmed by 5 bases and V by 3 bases; bases with no gene match: 8. As DNA, the CDR3 is TGTGCCAGCAGCCATAGTAGGGACAGAAGAGATACGCAGTATTTT. This sequence encodes CASSHSRDRRDTQYF.

This clonotype was observed many times. This chain links TRBV5-1 with TRBJ2-2; D is ambiguous. The CDR3 has 13 residues. The germline V and J ends were trimmed by 4 bases and 2 bases, with 6 bases remaining between them. Germline CDR1 and CDR2: SGHRS and YFSETQ. The CDR3: CASSLYNTGELFF. DNA of the CDR3: TGCGCCAGCAGCCTATATAACACCGGGGAGCTGTTTTTT.

This clonotype turned up a few times. The chain joins TRBV4-1 to TRBJ2-3, with D possibly TRBD2 on 5 matching bases. V lost 1 base, J lost 5 bases, and 22 bases lay in between. This CDR3 comprises 18 residues. Germline V lookup: CDR1 MGHRA, CDR2 YSYEKL. The CDR3 nucleotides read TGCGCCAGCAGCCAAGGTCGAGCCCCGGGATTCGACTTAGATACGCAGTATTTT. Its translation: CASSQGRAPGFDLDTQYF.

This clonotype was seen many times. The J gene is TRBJ2-5, the V gene TRBV5-1; tentative D call: TRBD1 (6 bases). CDR1 and CDR2 from the germline V gene are SGHRS and YFSETQ. V lost 5 bases to trimming and J lost 2 bases, with 10 bases between them. The CDR3 has 13 amino acids. The CDR3 nucleotides read TGCGCCAGCAGTACAGGGACGCAAGAGACCCAGTACTTC. This codes for CASSTGTQETQYF.

This clonotype was counted many times. V and J are TRBV29-1 and TRBJ2-4; D not certain. The CDR3 is 15 amino acids. Germline V gene lookup returns CDR1 SQVTM and CDR2 ANQGSEA. With 4 bases removed from V and 0 bases from J, the gap between germline ends came to 13 bases. CDR3 in DNA: TGCAGCGTTGCTGGAGAACAGCTAGCCAAAAACATTCAGTACTTC. Translation: CSVAGEQLAKNIQYF.

The gene calls are TRBV18 and TRBJ2-7; 7 nucleotides agree with TRBD2. CDR1 and CDR2 from the germline V gene are KGHSH and LQKENI. With 6 bases clipped from V and 0 bases from J, the junction kept 5 bases outside the gene matches. This CDR3 is 14 amino acids long. CDR3 sequence: CASSSAGSSYEQYF. DNA for the CDR3: TGTGCCAGCTCTTCAGCGGGATCCTCCTACGAGCAGTACTTC. The variable domain in full, completed from reference TRBV18 and TRBJ2-7, reads NAGVMQNPRHLVRRRGQEARLRCSPMKGHSHVYWYRQLPEEGLKFMVYLQKENIIDESGMPKERFSAEFPKEGPSILRIQQVVRGDSAAYFCASSSAGSSYEQYFGPGTRLTVT.